This TCR beta chain was profiled in a study of T-cell memory formation after mild COVID-19. Study as a whole: TCR clusters largely stayed donor specific.

TCRdb used MiXCR to reprocess the 5' RACE reads, holding one entry per CDR3 protein. This repertoire shows hundreds of thousands of distinct CDR3 sequences, roughly 18% found once; its top ten account for around 11%. The sequencing input was PBMCs or a T cell subset sorted from them (not recorded which). The sequence came from an adult woman who had mild COVID-19 (a few samples of this study predate the infection). Cell type and time point are not known.

The CDR3, as DNA: TGTGCCAGCAGCTTAGCTGTCTGGGGGGGCGCGTCGCGGAAGACCCAGTACTTC. It codes for CASSLAVWGGASRKTQYF. The chain carries TRBV7-2 and TRBJ2-5, with D tentatively TRBD2 (7 bases). V lost 0 bases, J lost 6 bases, and 23 bases lay in between. The CDR3 sequence is 18 residues long. CDR1 SGHTA and CDR2 FQGNSA come from the germline V gene.